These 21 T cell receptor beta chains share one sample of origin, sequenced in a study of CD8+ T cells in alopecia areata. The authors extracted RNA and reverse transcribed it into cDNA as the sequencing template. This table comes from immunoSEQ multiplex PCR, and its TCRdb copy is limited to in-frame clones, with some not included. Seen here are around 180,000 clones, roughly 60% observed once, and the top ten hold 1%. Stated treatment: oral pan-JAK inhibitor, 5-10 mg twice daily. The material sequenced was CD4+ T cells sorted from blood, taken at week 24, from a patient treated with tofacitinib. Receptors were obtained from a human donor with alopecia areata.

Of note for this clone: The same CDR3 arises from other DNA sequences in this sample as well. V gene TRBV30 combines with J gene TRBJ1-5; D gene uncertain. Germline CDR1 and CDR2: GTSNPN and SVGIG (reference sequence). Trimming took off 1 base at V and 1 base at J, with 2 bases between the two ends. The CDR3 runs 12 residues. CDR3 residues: CAWSGSNQPQHF. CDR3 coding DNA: TGTGCCTGGAGTGGGAGCAATCAGCCCCAGCATTTT.

The CDR3, as DNA: TGTGCCTGGAGTGTAATGGGGAATGAGCAGTTCTTC. Translation gives CAWSVMGNEQFF. The chain employs TRBV30 and TRBJ2-1; D not resolved. Per germline, CDR1 GTSNPN and CDR2 SVGIG (reference sequence). With 0 bases removed from V and 7 bases from J, the gap between germline ends came to 7 bases. The length of the CDR3 is 12 residues. Drawing the rest from reference TRBV30 and TRBJ2-1, the complete variable domain is SQTIHQWPATLVQPVGSPLSLECTVEGTSNPNLYWYRQAAGRGLQLLFYSVGIGQISSEVPQNLSASRPQDRQFILSSKKLLLSDSGFYLCAWSVMGNEQFFGPGTRLTVL.

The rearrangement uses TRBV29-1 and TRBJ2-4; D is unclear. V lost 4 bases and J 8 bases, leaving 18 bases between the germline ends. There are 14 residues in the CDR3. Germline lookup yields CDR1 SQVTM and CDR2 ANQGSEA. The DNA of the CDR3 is TGCAGCGTTGGGGCAAGATCTGCTTTAGACATTCAGTACTTC. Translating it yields CSVGARSALDIQYF.

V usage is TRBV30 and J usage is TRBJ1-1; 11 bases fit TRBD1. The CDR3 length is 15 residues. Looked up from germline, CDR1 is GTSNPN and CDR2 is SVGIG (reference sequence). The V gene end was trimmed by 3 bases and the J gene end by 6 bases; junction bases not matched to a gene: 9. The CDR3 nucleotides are TGTGCCTGGAGCGCTAAAAGGGGACAGGGGGCTGAAGCTTTCTTT. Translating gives CAWSAKRGQGAEAFF.

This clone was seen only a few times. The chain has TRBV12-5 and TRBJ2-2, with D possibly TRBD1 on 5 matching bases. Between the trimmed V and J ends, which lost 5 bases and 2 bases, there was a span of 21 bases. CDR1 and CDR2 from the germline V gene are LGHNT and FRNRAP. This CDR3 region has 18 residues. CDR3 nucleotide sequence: TGTGCTAGTGGTCCGCGACAGATACAAGCTGTAAACACCGGGGAGCTGTTTTTT. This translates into CASGPRQIQAVNTGELFF. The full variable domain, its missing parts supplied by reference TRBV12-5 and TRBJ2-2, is DARVTQTPRHKVTEMGQEVTMRCQPILGHNTVFWYRQTMMQGLELLAYFRNRAPLDDSGMPKDRFSAEMPDATLATLKIQPSEPRDSAVYFCASGPRQIQAVNTGELFFGEGSRLTVL.

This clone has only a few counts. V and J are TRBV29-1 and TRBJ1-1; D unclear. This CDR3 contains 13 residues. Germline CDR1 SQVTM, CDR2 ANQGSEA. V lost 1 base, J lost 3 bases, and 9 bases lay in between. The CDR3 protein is CSVEGQIYTEAFF. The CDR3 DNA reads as TGCAGCGTTGAAGGTCAGATATACACTGAAGCTTTCTTT.

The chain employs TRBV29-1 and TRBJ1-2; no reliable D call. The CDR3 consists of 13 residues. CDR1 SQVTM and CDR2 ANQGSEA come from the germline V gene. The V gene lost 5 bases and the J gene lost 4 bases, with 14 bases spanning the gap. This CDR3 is CSVTTPASYGYTF. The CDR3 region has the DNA TGCAGCGTTACCACACCCGCCTCCTATGGCTACACCTTC.

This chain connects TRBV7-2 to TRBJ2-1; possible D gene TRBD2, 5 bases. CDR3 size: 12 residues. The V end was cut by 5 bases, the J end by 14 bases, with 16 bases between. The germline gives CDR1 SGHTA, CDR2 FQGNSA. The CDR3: CASSPYGRGEFF. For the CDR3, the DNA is TGTGCCAGCAGCCCCTATGGACGGGGAGAGTTCTTC.

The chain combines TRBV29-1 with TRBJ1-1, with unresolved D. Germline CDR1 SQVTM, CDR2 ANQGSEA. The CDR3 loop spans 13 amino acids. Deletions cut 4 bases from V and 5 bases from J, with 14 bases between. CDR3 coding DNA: TGCAGCGTTGCAGGCGTTATTGCAACTGAAGCTTTCTTT. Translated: CSVAGVIATEAFF.

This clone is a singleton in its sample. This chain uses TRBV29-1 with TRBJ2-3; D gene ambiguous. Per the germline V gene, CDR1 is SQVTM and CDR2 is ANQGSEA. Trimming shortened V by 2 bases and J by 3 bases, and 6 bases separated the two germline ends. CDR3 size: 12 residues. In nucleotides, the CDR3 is TGCAGCGTTGAATCTGGGACAGATACGCAGTATTTT. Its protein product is CSVESGTDTQYF.

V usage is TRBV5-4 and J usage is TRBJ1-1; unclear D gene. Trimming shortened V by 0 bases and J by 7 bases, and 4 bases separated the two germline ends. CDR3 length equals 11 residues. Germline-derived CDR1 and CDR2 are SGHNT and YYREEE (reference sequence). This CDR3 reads CASSLEGEAFF. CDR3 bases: TGTGCCAGCAGCTTGGAGGGTGAAGCTTTCTTT.

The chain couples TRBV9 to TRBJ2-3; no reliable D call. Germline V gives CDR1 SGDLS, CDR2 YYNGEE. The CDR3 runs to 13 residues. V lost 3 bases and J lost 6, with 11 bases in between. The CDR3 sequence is CASSAPAADTQYF. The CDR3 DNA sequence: TGTGCCAGCAGCGCCCCAGCCGCCGATACGCAGTATTTT.

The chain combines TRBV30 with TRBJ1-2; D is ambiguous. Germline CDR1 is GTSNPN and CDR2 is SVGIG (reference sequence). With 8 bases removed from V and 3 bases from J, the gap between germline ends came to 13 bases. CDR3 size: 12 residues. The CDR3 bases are TGTGCCCTCGGTGGTGACTACTATGGCTACACCTTC. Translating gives CALGGDYYGYTF.

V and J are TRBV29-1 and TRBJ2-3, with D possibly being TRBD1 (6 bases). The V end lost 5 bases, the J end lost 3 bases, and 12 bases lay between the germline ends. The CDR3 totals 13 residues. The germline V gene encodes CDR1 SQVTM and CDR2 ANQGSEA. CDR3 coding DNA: TGCAGCGTTCACTATACAGGGACAGATACGCAGTATTTT. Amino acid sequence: CSVHYTGTDTQYF.

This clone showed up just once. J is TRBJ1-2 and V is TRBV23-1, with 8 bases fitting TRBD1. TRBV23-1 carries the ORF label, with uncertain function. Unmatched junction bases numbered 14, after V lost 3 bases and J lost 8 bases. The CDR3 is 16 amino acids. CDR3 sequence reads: CASSHPNGQGAEGYTF. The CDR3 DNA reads TGCGCCAGCAGTCATCCTAATGGGCAGGGGGCCGAGGGCTACACCTTC.

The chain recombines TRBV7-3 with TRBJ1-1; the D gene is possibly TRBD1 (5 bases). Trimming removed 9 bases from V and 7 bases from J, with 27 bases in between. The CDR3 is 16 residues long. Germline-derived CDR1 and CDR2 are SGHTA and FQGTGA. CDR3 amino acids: CARNQLECSRGDEAFF. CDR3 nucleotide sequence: TGTGCCAGGAACCAATTGGAGTGTTCACGGGGGGATGAAGCTTTCTTT. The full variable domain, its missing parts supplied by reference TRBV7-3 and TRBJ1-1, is GAGVSQTPSNKVTEKGKYVELRCDPISGHTALYWYRQSLGQGPEFLIYFQGTGAADDSGLPNDRFFAVRPEGSVSTLKIQRTERGDSAVYLCARNQLECSRGDEAFFGQGTRLTVV.

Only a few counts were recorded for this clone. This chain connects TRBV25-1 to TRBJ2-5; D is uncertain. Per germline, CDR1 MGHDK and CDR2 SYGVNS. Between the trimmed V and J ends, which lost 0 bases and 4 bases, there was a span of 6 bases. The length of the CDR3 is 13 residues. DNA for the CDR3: TGTGCCAGCAGTGAATATTATGGAGAGACCCAGTACTTC. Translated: CASSEYYGETQYF.

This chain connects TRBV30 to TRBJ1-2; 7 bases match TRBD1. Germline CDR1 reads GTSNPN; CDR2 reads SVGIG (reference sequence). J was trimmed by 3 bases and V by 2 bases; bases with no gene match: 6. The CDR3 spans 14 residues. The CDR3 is CAWSSTGRDYGYTF. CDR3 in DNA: TGTGCCTGGAGTTCGACAGGGCGGGACTATGGCTACACCTTC.

CDR3 loop: CASRRSDWDSPLHF. The CDR3 nucleotides are TGTGCCAGCAGACGATCCGATTGGGACTCACCCCTCCACTTT. V gene TRBV5-4 combines with J gene TRBJ1-6, with D tentatively TRBD1 (5 bases). This CDR3 is 14 amino acids long. Trimming cost V 5 bases and J 10 bases, with 16 bases left between them. Germline V gene data show CDR1 as SGHNT and CDR2 as YYREEE (reference sequence).

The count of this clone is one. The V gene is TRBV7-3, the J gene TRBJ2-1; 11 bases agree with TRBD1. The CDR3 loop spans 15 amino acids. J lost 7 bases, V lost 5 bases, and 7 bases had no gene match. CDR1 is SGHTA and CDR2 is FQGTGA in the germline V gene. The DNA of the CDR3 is TGTGCCAGCAGCCTTTCGGGACAGGGGGGTAATGAGCAGTTCTTC. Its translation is CASSLSGQGGNEQFF.

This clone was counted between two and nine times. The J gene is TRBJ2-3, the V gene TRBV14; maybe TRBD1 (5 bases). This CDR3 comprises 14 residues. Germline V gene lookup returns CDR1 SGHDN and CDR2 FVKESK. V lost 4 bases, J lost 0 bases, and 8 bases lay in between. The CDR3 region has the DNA TGTGCCAGCAGCCTACGACAGAGCACAGATACGCAGTATTTT. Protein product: CASSLRQSTDTQYF. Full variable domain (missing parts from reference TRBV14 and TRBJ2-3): EAGVTQFPSHSVIEKGQTVTLRCDPISGHDNLYWYRRVMGKEIKFLLHFVKESKQDESGMPNNRFLAERTGGTYSTLKVQPAELEDSGVYFCASSLRQSTDTQYFGPGTRLTVL.